These 18 T cell receptor beta chains share one sample of origin, sequenced in a study of metastatic and nonmetastatic thyroid tumors. Patients were all untreated before their thyroid surgery. Through MiXCR, TCRdb re-clonotyped the PCR reads. The table shows some 18,000 clones, with 35% to 45% occurring only once. Sample: tumor tissue. The receptors derive from a female donor with papillary thyroid cancer or a benign thyroid nodule (not recorded which). Some clones in this sample may be carry-over from other donors' samples.

This clone was observed many times. The V call is TRBV20-1, the J call TRBJ1-3; the D is unclear. Per germline, CDR1 DFQATT and CDR2 SNEGSKA (reference sequence). The CDR3 consists of 14 residues. With 5 bases removed from V and 0 bases from J, the gap between germline ends came to 11 bases. The CDR3 is CSAETGDSGNTIYF. CDR3 nucleotide sequence: TGCAGTGCTGAGACCGGGGACTCTGGAAACACCATATATTTT.

This clone was detected a few times. The J gene is TRBJ2-7, the V gene TRBV2; D not resolved. CDR1 and CDR2 from the germline V gene are SNHLY and FYNNEI. V lost 1 base and J 6 bases, leaving 13 bases between the germline ends. The CDR3 extends over 14 amino acids. CDR3 sequence: CASSEVRVGSEQYF. CDR3 sequence (DNA): TGTGCCAGCAGTGAAGTGCGTGTCGGCTCCGAGCAGTACTTC.

This clone has more than one count but fewer than ten. The CDR3 spells CASSFQSSGSEQYF. The DNA of the CDR3 is TGTGCCAGCAGTTTCCAGAGTAGCGGCTCGGAGCAGTACTTC. This sequence joins TRBV28 and TRBJ2-7; possibly TRBD2 for D (6 bases). CDR3 length: 14 amino acids. Germline CDR1 is MDHEN and CDR2 is SYDVKM. V lost 3 bases and J 7 bases, leaving 16 bases between the germline ends.

This clone was detected only a few times. The chain's CDR3 is CASSDRPGELFF. The CDR3 DNA reads as TGTGCCAGCAGTGACAGGCCCGGGGAGCTGTTTTTT. This rearrangement joins TRBV6-1 to TRBJ2-2; D remains unclear. V was trimmed by 3 bases and J by 6 bases, leaving 5 bases between them. Germline CDR1 is MNHNS and CDR2 is SASEGT. The CDR3 totals 12 residues.

The rearrangement uses TRBV10-3 and TRBJ2-2; D is unclear. V was pared by 0 bases and J by 1 base, with 9 bases between. The CDR3 runs to 16 residues. The V gene's germline CDR1 is ENHRY and CDR2 SYGVKD. This CDR3 is CAISESHRLNTGELFF. For the CDR3, the DNA is TGTGCCATCAGTGAGTCCCATAGATTGAACACCGGGGAGCTGTTTTTT.

This clone was detected only a few times. The chain is built from TRBV6-2 or TRBV6-3 and TRBJ2-7, with 8 bases aligning to TRBD1. After removal of 5 bases from V and 3 bases from J, the junction contained 3 bases not matched to a gene. The CDR3 is made up of 13 amino acids. Germline V lookup: CDR1 MNHEY, CDR2 SVGEGT. In nucleotides, the CDR3 is TGTGCCAGCAGTCGAGACAGGGGCTACGAGCAGTACTTC. Amino acid sequence: CASSRDRGYEQYF.

V usage is TRBV7-6 and J usage is TRBJ2-7, with TRBD1 matching 8 bases. V gave up 0 bases and J gave up 3 bases; unmatched junction bases: 4. CDR1 and CDR2 (germline): SGHVS, FNYEAQ. This CDR3 is built from 15 residues. CDR3 coding DNA: TGTGCCAGCAGCTTAGCGCCAACAGGGGGCTACGAGCAGTACTTC. Residues: CASSLAPTGGYEQYF.

This clone was detected a few times. The J gene is TRBJ2-7, the V gene TRBV6-1; D remains ambiguous. V gave up 3 bases and J gave up 0 bases, with 15 bases separating them. The germline gives CDR1 MNHNS, CDR2 SASEGT. The CDR3 is 16 amino acids. CDR3 sequence: CASSDRNRKSSYEQYF. In DNA, the CDR3 is TGTGCCAGCAGTGATAGGAATCGGAAGAGCTCCTACGAGCAGTACTTC.

This clone was counted only a few times. V usage is TRBV6-2 or TRBV6-3 and J usage is TRBJ1-6; D unresolved. The CDR3 is made up of 15 amino acids. Germline CDR1 reads MNHEY; CDR2 reads SVGEGT. V was cut by 2 bases and J by 10 bases, with 15 bases left in between. The chain's CDR3 is CASSYVAATRSPLHF. The DNA for the CDR3 is TGTGCCAGCAGTTACGTGGCAGCCACTCGGTCACCCCTCCACTTT.

This clone was seen only a few times. Here the CDR3 DNA reads TGTGCCAGCGGCTCCCCGGGGAAGGCCTATGGCTACACCTTC. Amino acid sequence: CASGSPGKAYGYTF. The chain carries TRBV2 and TRBJ1-2, with no clear D. V was clipped by 8 bases and J by 4 bases, with 17 bases between them. The CDR3 runs to 14 residues. Germline CDR1 is SNHLY and CDR2 is FYNNEI.

The V call is TRBV6-1, the J call TRBJ1-5; a weak D match, TRBD1 (5 bases). This CDR3 spans 16 amino acids. Germline assignment: CDR1 MNHNS and CDR2 SASEGT. Between the trimmed V and J ends, which lost 2 bases and 0 bases, there was a span of 11 bases. The CDR3 region is CASSELGTDSNQPQHF. The DNA of the CDR3 is TGTGCCAGCAGTGAATTAGGGACGGATAGCAATCAGCCCCAGCATTTT.

This clone was seen more than once but under ten times. The V and J genes are TRBV28 and TRBJ1-1; D unclear. The CDR3 is 12 residues long. In germline, CDR1 is MDHEN, CDR2 SYDVKM. Trimming left V 1 base short and J 7 bases short, with 7 bases between. DNA of the CDR3: TGTGCCAGCAGTTTATTAAAAAGTGAAGCTTTCTTT. Translating gives CASSLLKSEAFF.

The CDR3 nucleotides read TGTGCCATACAGACTAGCGAGCGCTACGAGCAGTACTTC. Protein: CAIQTSERYEQYF. The V and J genes are TRBV28 and TRBJ2-7; TRBD2 aligns across 8 bases. The CDR3 loop spans 13 amino acids. From germline, CDR1 is MDHEN and CDR2 SYDVKM. V lost 10 bases and J lost 3; bases outside the gene matches: 8.

This clone came up a few times. V usage is TRBV27 and J usage is TRBJ1-5; 9 bases line up with TRBD1. CDR1 is MNHEY, CDR2 SMNVEV, per germline (reference sequence). The CDR3 spans 17 residues. V shed 0 bases and J 1 base; nucleotides not matched to a gene: 4. The CDR3 DNA reads as TGTGCCAGCAGTTTATCTGCGGGACAGGGCAGCAATCAGCCCCAGCATTTT. The encoded protein is CASSLSAGQGSNQPQHF.

The chain combines TRBV11-2 with TRBJ1-6; no firm D call. Germline assignment: CDR1 SGHAT and CDR2 FQNNGV. This CDR3 is built from 12 residues. V lost 5 bases, J lost 8 bases, and 7 bases lay in between. The CDR3: CASSQRYSPLHF. CDR3 coding DNA: TGTGCCAGCAGCCAAAGATATTCACCCCTCCACTTT. Full variable domain (outside the CDR3, taken from reference TRBV11-2 and TRBJ1-6): EAGVAQSPRYKIIEKRQSVAFWCNPISGHATLYWYQQILGQGPKLLIQFQNNGVVDDSQLPKDRFSAERLKGVDSTLKIQPAKLEDSAVYLCASSQRYSPLHFGNGTRLTVT.

The chain's CDR3 is CASSLFGWGLNTEAFF. CDR3 DNA sequence: TGTGCCAGCAGTTTATTTGGTTGGGGTTTGAACACTGAAGCTTTCTTT. The V call is TRBV28, the J call TRBJ1-1; no firm D call. This CDR3 region has 16 residues. Germline CDR1 MDHEN, CDR2 SYDVKM. V shed 1 base and J shed 0 bases, with 12 bases lying between them.

In this sample, this clone turned up a few times. The chain joins TRBV28 to TRBJ2-7; 10 bases align to TRBD1. Germline values: CDR1 MDHEN, CDR2 SYDVKM. The V and J ends lost 3 bases and 2 bases, in that order; junction bases with no gene match: 1. This CDR3 is built from 14 residues. The CDR3 DNA reads TGTGCCAGCAGTTTGGGGACAGGGGCCTACGAGCAGTACTTC. It codes for CASSLGTGAYEQYF.

This clone was detected only a few times. The V call is TRBV30, the J call TRBJ1-2; D gene ambiguous. Germline CDR1 and CDR2: GTSNPN and SVGIG (reference sequence). Deletions cut 0 bases from V and 7 bases from J, with 15 bases between. The CDR3 has 14 amino acids. The CDR3 spells CAWSVKGGFRGYTF. CDR3 coding DNA: TGTGCCTGGAGTGTAAAGGGTGGGTTCCGTGGCTACACCTTC.